This paragraph reports one T cell receptor beta chain. These data are taken from a study of T-cell memory formation after mild COVID-19. Barcoded TCR alpha and TCR beta cDNA libraries with UMIs came from 5'RACE using constant-segment primers. TCRdb reprocessed the 5' RACE reads with MiXCR, giving one entry per CDR3 protein. Of 350,000 to 550,000 distinct CDR3 sequences in the sample, 15% to 20% were seen once. Sequences were obtained from PBMCs or a T cell subset sorted from them (not recorded which). This TCR came from a man between 18 and 29 years old who had mild COVID-19 (a few samples of this study predate the infection). Cell type and time point are not known.

CDR3 residues: CASSTQLLRQGVGQYF. The CDR3 bases are TGCGCCAGCAGCACACAACTACTAAGGCAGGGGGTTGGGCAGTATTTT. The rearrangement uses TRBV5-1 and TRBJ2-3; 7 nucleotides line up with TRBD1. The CDR3 is 16 amino acids. The germline V gene encodes CDR1 SGHRS and CDR2 YFSETQ. Unmatched junction bases numbered 19, after V lost 4 bases and J lost 11 bases.